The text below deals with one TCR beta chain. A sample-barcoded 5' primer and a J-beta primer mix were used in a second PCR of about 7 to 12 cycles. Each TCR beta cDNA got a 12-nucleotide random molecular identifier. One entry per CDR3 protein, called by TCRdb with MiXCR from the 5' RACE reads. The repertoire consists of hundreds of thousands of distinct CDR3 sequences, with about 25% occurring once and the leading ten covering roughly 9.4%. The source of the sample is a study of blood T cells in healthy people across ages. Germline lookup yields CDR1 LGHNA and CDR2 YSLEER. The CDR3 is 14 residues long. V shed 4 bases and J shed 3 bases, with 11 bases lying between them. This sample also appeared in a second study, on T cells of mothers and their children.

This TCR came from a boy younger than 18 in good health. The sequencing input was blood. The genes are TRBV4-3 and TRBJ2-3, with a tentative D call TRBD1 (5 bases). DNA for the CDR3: TGCGCCAGCAGCCGGGGTACAGGTACAGATACGCAGTATTTT. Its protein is CASSRGTGTDTQYF.